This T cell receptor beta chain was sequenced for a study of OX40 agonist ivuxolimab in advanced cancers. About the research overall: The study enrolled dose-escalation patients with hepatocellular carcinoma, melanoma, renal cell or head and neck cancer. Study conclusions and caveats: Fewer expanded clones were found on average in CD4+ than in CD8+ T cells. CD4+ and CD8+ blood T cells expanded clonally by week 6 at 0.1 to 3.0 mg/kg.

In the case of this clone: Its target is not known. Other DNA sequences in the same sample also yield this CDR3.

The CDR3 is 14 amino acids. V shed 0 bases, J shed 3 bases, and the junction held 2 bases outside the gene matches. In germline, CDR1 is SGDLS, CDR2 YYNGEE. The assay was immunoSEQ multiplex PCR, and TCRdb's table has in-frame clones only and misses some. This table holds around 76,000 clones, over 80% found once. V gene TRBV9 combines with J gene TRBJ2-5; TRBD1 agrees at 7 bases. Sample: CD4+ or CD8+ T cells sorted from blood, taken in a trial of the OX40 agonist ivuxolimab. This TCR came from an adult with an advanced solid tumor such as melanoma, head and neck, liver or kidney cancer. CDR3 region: CASSVGGQKETQYF. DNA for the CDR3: TGTGCCAGCAGCGTAGGGGGACAGAAAGAGACCCAGTACTTC.